One and the same sample provided the 32 T cell receptor beta chains below, sequenced in a study of blood T cell repertoires in COVID-19. The method was immunoSEQ multiplex PCR; TCRdb's version includes in-frame clones alone and lacks a portion of them. The sample shows over 100,000 clones, roughly 76% of them seen only once. Sample: peripheral blood. The receptors come from a human donor in a cohort sampled during active COVID-19.

V gene TRBV7-2 combines with J gene TRBJ1-3, with D possibly matching TRBD1 (5 bases). Trimming removed 6 bases from V and 5 bases from J, with 23 bases in between. Per the germline V gene, CDR1 is SGHTA and CDR2 is FQGNSA. The CDR3 contains 17 residues. The CDR3 loop reads CASSTRTGAKSRNTIYF. CDR3 bases: TGTGCCAGCAGTACAAGAACAGGTGCCAAATCAAGAAACACCATATATTTT.

The chain recombines TRBV19 with TRBJ2-5; 9 bases are a match to TRBD1. V shed 5 bases, J shed 5 bases, and the junction held 9 bases outside the gene matches. The CDR3 totals 15 residues. Germline V lookup: CDR1 LNHDA, CDR2 SQIVND (reference sequence). The CDR3 spells CASSGRQGVRETQYF. The CDR3 bases are TGTGCCAGTAGTGGCCGACAGGGGGTAAGGGAGACCCAGTACTTC.

V usage is TRBV9 and J usage is TRBJ1-6; tentative D call: TRBD1 (6 bases). The V and J ends lost 3 bases and 6 bases respectively, with 13 bases between them. Germline V lookup: CDR1 SGDLS, CDR2 YYNGEE. This CDR3 region has 15 residues. Written as DNA, the CDR3 is TGTGCCAGCAGCGGGAGAGGGGGGGGTAATTCACCCCTCCACTTT. It codes for CASSGRGGGNSPLHF.

The chain links TRBV16 to TRBJ1-4; the D gene is possibly TRBD1 (5 bases). Germline CDR1 KGHSY, CDR2 FQNENV. The CDR3 runs to 15 residues. Trimming removed 0 bases at V and 0 bases at J, with 5 bases between. Here the CDR3 reads CASSQSGATNEKLFF. Written as DNA, the CDR3 is TGTGCCAGCAGCCAATCAGGGGCAACTAATGAAAAACTGTTTTTT. Together with reference TRBV16 and TRBJ1-4, the CDR3 gives the full variable domain: GEEVAQTPKHLVRGEGQKAKLYCAPIKGHSYVFWYQQVLKNEFKFLISFQNENVFDETGMPKERFSAKCLPNSPCSLEIQATKLEDSAVYFCASSQSGATNEKLFFGSGTQLSVL.

The gene calls are TRBV7-2 and TRBJ1-2; D possibly corresponds to TRBD1 (6 bases). Deletions cut 2 bases from V and 2 bases from J, with 15 bases between. There are 16 residues in the CDR3. CDR1 is SGHTA and CDR2 is FQGNSA in the germline V gene. Here the CDR3 DNA reads TGTGCCAGCAGCTTAACCGGGGGGGGCCTAAACTATGGCTACACCTTC. Protein sequence: CASSLTGGGLNYGYTF. The full variable domain, with the rest looked up from reference TRBV7-2 and TRBJ1-2, is GAGVSQSPSNKVTEKGKDVELRCDPISGHTALYWYRQSLGQGLEFLIYFQGNSAPDKSGLPSDRFSAERTGGSVSTLTIQRTQQEDSAVYLCASSLTGGGLNYGYTFGSGTRLTVV.

This rearrangement joins TRBV6-5 to TRBJ2-3, with TRBD1 matching over 9 bases. There are 15 residues in the CDR3. J lost 4 bases, V lost 7 bases, and 9 bases had no gene match. In germline, CDR1 is MNHEY, CDR2 SVGAGI. For the CDR3, the DNA is TGTGCCAGCAACAGACCGGGACAGGGCGCAGATACGCAGTATTTT. It codes for CASNRPGQGADTQYF.

The rearrangement uses TRBV4-3 and TRBJ1-4; D gene unclear. Trimming took 4 bases from V and 0 from J, leaving 12 bases between them. The germline V gene has CDR1 LGHNA and CDR2 YSLEER. The CDR3 consists of 16 residues. CDR3 region: CASSRNRDATNEKLFF. CDR3 in DNA: TGCGCCAGCAGCCGAAACAGAGACGCAACTAATGAAAAACTGTTTTTT.

The chain uses TRBV3-1 (or the pseudogene TRBV3-2) and TRBJ1-4, with 7 bases that match TRBD1. The trim removed 6 bases at V and 6 bases at J, leaving 16 bases unmatched. This CDR3 contains 17 residues. CDR1 and CDR2 (germline): LGHDT, YNNKEL (reference sequence). The DNA of the CDR3 is TGTGCCAGCAGACCCACAGGGGACGACTACCCCTATGAAAAACTGTTTTTT. Translating gives CASRPTGDDYPYEKLFF.

J is TRBJ1-5 and V is TRBV6-5; D is undetermined. The V gene lost 4 bases and the J gene lost 4 bases, with 8 bases spanning the gap. Germline assignment: CDR1 MNHEY and CDR2 SVGAGI. The CDR3 loop spans 13 amino acids. The CDR3 loop reads CASSWSGNQPQHF. Here the CDR3 DNA reads TGTGCCAGCAGTTGGTCCGGGAATCAGCCCCAGCATTTT.

This clone was seen a few times. The chain uses TRBV24-1 and TRBJ2-3, with D possibly being TRBD1 (6 bases). V dropped 4 bases and J dropped 0 bases, with 16 bases sitting between them. CDR1 is KGHDR, CDR2 SFDVKD, per germline. CDR3 size: 17 residues. CDR3 loop: CATSEAGVGGSTDTQYF. CDR3 nucleotide sequence: TGTGCCACCAGTGAGGCAGGGGTAGGGGGTAGCACAGATACGCAGTATTTT.

This clone was seen a handful of times. The chain combines TRBV6-6 with TRBJ1-1, with TRBD1 matching over 10 bases. The CDR3 loop spans 16 amino acids. Germline-derived CDR1 and CDR2 are MNHNY and SVGAGI (reference sequence). Trimming at V came to 6 bases and at J to 8 bases, leaving 15 bases not matched to a gene. CDR3 coding DNA: TGTGCCAGCAGGACATTAAGACCGCCGGGACAGGGGGAAGCTTTCTTT. It is translated as CASRTLRPPGQGEAFF.

The chain is built from TRBV18 and TRBJ2-2; 9 positions match TRBD2. Germline lookup yields CDR1 KGHSH and CDR2 LQKENI. V lost 2 bases, J lost 6 bases, and 4 bases stayed unmatched. CDR3 length: 15 amino acids. CDR3: CASSPAGGPAGELFF. The CDR3 DNA reads TGTGCCAGCTCACCAGCGGGAGGGCCGGCCGGGGAGCTGTTTTTT.

The chain is built from TRBV29-1 and TRBJ2-1; D call uncertain. This CDR3 contains 13 residues. The germline V gene encodes CDR1 SQVTM and CDR2 ANQGSEA. Deletions cut 3 bases from V and 7 bases from J, with 13 bases between. CDR3 bases: TGCAGCGTTGAGACGGCTAGAAGAAATGAGCAGTTCTTC. Its protein product is CSVETARRNEQFF.

This sequence joins TRBV5-1 and TRBJ1-2; D gene unclear. The germline CDR1 and CDR2 sequences are SGHRS and YFSETQ. This CDR3 is 13 amino acids long. V was trimmed by 4 bases and J by 8 bases, leaving 15 bases between them. This chain's CDR3 is CASSEDWRWGYTF. CDR3 DNA: TGCGCCAGCAGCGAGGATTGGAGGTGGGGCTACACCTTC.

CDR3 in amino acids: CASSPAQRNSPLHF. In nucleotides, the CDR3 is TGTGCCAGCTCACCCGCTCAGAGGAATTCACCCCTCCACTTT. The chain links TRBV18 to TRBJ1-6; D is uncertain. V gave up 3 bases and J gave up 7 bases, with 10 bases separating them. This CDR3 is built from 14 residues. From germline, CDR1 is KGHSH and CDR2 LQKENI.

The chain uses TRBV28 and TRBJ1-5; tentative D call: TRBD1 (6 bases). The CDR3 is 12 amino acids. V was cut by 5 bases and J by 10 bases, with 12 bases left in between. Germline CDR1 MDHEN, CDR2 SYDVKM. The CDR3 reads CASSLGGHPQHF. The CDR3 region has the DNA TGTGCCAGCAGTCTCGGGGGGCACCCCCAGCATTTT.

This clone was observed a handful of times. The chain uses TRBV19 and TRBJ2-7; D gene uncertain. V lost 9 bases and J lost 4, with 7 bases in between. The CDR3 length is 10 residues. Per germline, CDR1 LNHDA and CDR2 SQIVND (reference sequence). The CDR3 loop is CARSRYEQYF. The CDR3, as DNA: TGTGCCAGGAGCCGTTACGAGCAGTACTTC. Supplemented by reference TRBV19 and TRBJ2-7, the full variable domain reads DGGITQSPKYLFRKEGQNVTLSCEQNLNHDAMYWYRQDPGQGLRLIYYSQIVNDFQKGDIAEGYSVSREKKESFPLTVTSAQKNPTAFYLCARSRYEQYFGPGTRLTVT.

V gene TRBV30 combines with J gene TRBJ1-4; 7 positions match TRBD1. This CDR3 comprises 13 residues. The V gene end was trimmed by 2 bases and the J gene end by 8 bases; junction bases not matched to a gene: 5. Germline loops: CDR1 GTSNPN, CDR2 SVGIG (reference sequence). In DNA, the CDR3 is TGTGCCTGGAGTCCCAGGGGGAGGGAAAAACTGTTTTTT. It yields the protein CAWSPRGREKLFF.

This chain joins TRBV5-6 and TRBJ2-6; maybe TRBD2 (5 bases). This CDR3 spans 15 amino acids. Germline assignment: CDR1 SGHDT and CDR2 YYEEEE. The ends were cut back, 7 bases at V and 1 base at J, with 12 bases in the middle. The CDR3 spells CASGTGSSGANVLTF. CDR3 coding DNA: TGTGCCAGCGGAACGGGGAGTTCTGGGGCCAACGTCCTGACTTTC.

This chain joins TRBV7-3 and TRBJ2-6; 7 nucleotides align to TRBD1. V shed 5 bases and J 0 bases; nucleotides not matched to a gene: 10. Per the germline V gene, CDR1 is SGHTA and CDR2 is FQGTGA. The CDR3 is 18 residues long. CDR3 residues: CASSQDRVFISGANVLTF. The CDR3 bases are TGTGCCAGCAGCCAAGACAGGGTTTTTATCTCTGGGGCCAACGTCCTGACTTTC.

The V call is TRBV18, the J call TRBJ1-1; D is possibly TRBD1 (6 bases). The CDR3 consists of 14 residues. Per germline, CDR1 KGHSH and CDR2 LQKENI. V gave up 0 bases and J gave up 6 bases, with 11 bases separating them. This CDR3 is CASSPPTGTAEAFF. DNA of the CDR3: TGTGCCAGCTCACCACCGACAGGAACAGCTGAAGCTTTCTTT. Full variable domain (outside the CDR3, taken from reference TRBV18 and TRBJ1-1): NAGVMQNPRHLVRRRGQEARLRCSPMKGHSHVYWYRQLPEEGLKFMVYLQKENIIDESGMPKERFSAEFPKEGPSILRIQQVVRGDSAAYFCASSPPTGTAEAFFGQGTRLTVV.

This clone was picked up many times. The V call is TRBV19, the J call TRBJ2-3, with 8 nucleotides matching TRBD2. Germline CDR1 and CDR2: LNHDA and SQIVND (reference sequence). The CDR3 is made up of 15 amino acids. J lost 4 bases, V lost 3 bases, and 6 bases had no gene match. CDR3 sequence: CASSIAAGGPDTQYF. Here the CDR3 DNA reads TGTGCCAGTAGTATCGCGGCGGGGGGTCCAGATACGCAGTATTTT.

This clone was observed a handful of times. This rearrangement joins TRBV7-2 to TRBJ2-7; possible D gene TRBD2, 7 bases. Trimming removed 5 bases at V and 4 bases at J, with 15 bases between. This CDR3 spans 14 amino acids. Germline CDR1 and CDR2: SGHTA and FQGNSA. CDR3: CASSKGGGQYEQYF. CDR3 nucleotide sequence: TGTGCCAGCAGCAAGGGGGGGGGCCAGTACGAGCAGTACTTC.

The V and J genes are TRBV13 and TRBJ2-7, with 15 bases identical to TRBD2. The J segment lost 0 bases and the V segment lost 4 bases, leaving 13 bases of the junction unmatched. There are 20 residues in the CDR3. The V gene's germline CDR1 is PRHDT and CDR2 FYEKMQ (reference sequence). CDR3 nucleotide sequence: TGTGCCAGCAGCTCCGCCGGGACTAGCGGGAGGAGAACCGGCTCCTACGAGCAGTACTTC. Translation gives CASSSAGTSGRRTGSYEQYF. Complete variable domain (other parts from reference TRBV13 and TRBJ2-7): AAGVIQSPRHLIKEKRETATLKCYPIPRHDTVYWYQQGPGQDPQFLISFYEKMQSDKGSIPDRFSAQQFSDYHSELNMSSLELGDSALYFCASSSAGTSGRRTGSYEQYFGPGTRLTVT.

The J gene is TRBJ1-4, the V gene TRBV7-2; the D is unclear. Germline V gives CDR1 SGHTA, CDR2 FQGNSA. The CDR3 extends over 15 amino acids. Deletions cut 6 bases from V and 0 bases from J, with 11 bases between. The CDR3 is CASRPQSATNEKLFF. The CDR3 DNA is TGTGCCAGCAGACCACAGAGTGCAACTAATGAAAAACTGTTTTTT.

In the case of this clone: The sample holds other DNA sequences that translate to the same CDR3. V gene TRBV25-1 combines with J gene TRBJ1-6; D is possibly TRBD1 (5 bases). There are 15 residues in the CDR3. Germline V lookup: CDR1 MGHDK, CDR2 SYGVNS. V lost 2 bases and J 6 bases, leaving 11 bases between the germline ends. The CDR3 loop reads CASSELGQSNSPLHF. The CDR3 DNA sequence: TGTGCCAGCAGTGAACTGGGGCAAAGTAATTCACCCCTCCACTTT.

This clone came up once. J is TRBJ1-1 and V is TRBV4-3; the D gene is possibly TRBD1 (6 bases). The germline V and J ends were trimmed by 5 bases and 3 bases, with 22 bases remaining between them. The CDR3 length is 17 residues. Germline-derived CDR1 and CDR2 are LGHNA and YSLEER. The CDR3 DNA is TGCGCCAGCAGCGAGGCACAGGGAGGGGCGGGGGACACTGAAGCTTTCTTT. Translating it yields CASSEAQGGAGDTEAFF.

The chain recombines TRBV11-2 with TRBJ2-1, with 8 nucleotides matching TRBD2. The junction had 6 bases not matched to a gene; V was cut back by 1 base and J by 7 bases. The CDR3 runs to 15 residues. Germline V gives CDR1 SGHAT, CDR2 FQNNGV. CDR3 bases: TGTGCCAGCAGCTTAGGGCGGGGGGATCGGAATGAGCAGTTCTTC. Encoded protein: CASSLGRGDRNEQFF.

The rearrangement joins TRBV6-2 or TRBV6-3 to TRBJ1-1, with D possibly being TRBD1 (5 bases). The CDR3 is 15 amino acids. Germline V gene sequence: CDR1 MNHEY, CDR2 SVGEGT. V lost 5 bases and J 3 bases, leaving 16 bases between the germline ends. CDR3: CASSPQGGSYTEAFF. The CDR3 region has the DNA TGTGCCAGCAGTCCCCAGGGAGGCTCCTACACTGAAGCTTTCTTT.

The V call is TRBV5-1, the J call TRBJ1-5; no clear D gene. Germline CDR1 is SGHRS and CDR2 is YFSETQ. V lost 2 bases to trimming and J lost 0 bases, with 3 bases between them. This CDR3 region has 13 residues. CDR3 residues: CASSFYSNQPQHF. The CDR3, as DNA: TGCGCCAGCAGCTTCTATAGCAATCAGCCCCAGCATTTT.

V gene TRBV20-1 combines with J gene TRBJ1-1; the D gene is possibly TRBD1 (6 bases). Looked up from germline, CDR1 is DFQATT and CDR2 is SNEGSKA (reference sequence). This CDR3 comprises 15 residues. Trimming left V 3 bases short and J 1 base short, with 15 bases between. The CDR3 loop reads CSASGWTAANTEAFF. CDR3 coding DNA: TGCAGTGCTAGTGGGTGGACAGCCGCGAACACTGAAGCTTTCTTT.

This clone was observed a single time. The chain links TRBV20-1 to TRBJ1-1; no clear D. CDR3 length: 13 amino acids. Germline V gene lookup returns CDR1 DFQATT and CDR2 SNEGSKA (reference sequence). The V end lost 3 bases, the J end lost 1 base, and 9 bases lay between the germline ends. The CDR3: CSASSTTNTEAFF. CDR3 sequence (DNA): TGCAGTGCTAGTAGTACTACGAACACTGAAGCTTTCTTT.